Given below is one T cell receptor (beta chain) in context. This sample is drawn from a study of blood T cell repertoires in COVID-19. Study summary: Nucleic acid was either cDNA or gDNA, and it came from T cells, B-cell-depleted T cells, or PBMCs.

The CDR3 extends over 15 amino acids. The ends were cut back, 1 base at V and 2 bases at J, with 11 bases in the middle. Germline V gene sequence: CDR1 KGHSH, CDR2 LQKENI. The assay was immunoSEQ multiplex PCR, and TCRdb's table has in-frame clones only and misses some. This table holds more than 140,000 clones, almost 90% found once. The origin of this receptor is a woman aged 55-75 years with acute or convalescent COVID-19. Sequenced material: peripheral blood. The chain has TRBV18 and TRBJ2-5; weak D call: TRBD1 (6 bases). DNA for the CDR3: TGTGCCAGCTCACCACAGGTGCAGGGGCAAGAGACCCAGTACTTC. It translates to CASSPQVQGQETQYF.